This record concerns one T cell receptor beta chain sequence. What it recognizes is unknown. The data were taken from a study of T-cell reconstitution after alpha-beta-depleted transplantation in children. The study's findings and limits: Expanded graft clones numbering several hundred reportedly gave rise to alpha-beta T cells about two months after transplant. T cells produced anew were the main source of T-cell counts and diversity one year after transplant.

The TCRbeta library incorporated unique molecular identifiers. TCRdb used MiXCR to reprocess the PCR reads, holding one entry per CDR3 protein. The sample lists 450,000 to 550,000 distinct CDR3 sequences, 11% occurring once. The germline V and J ends were trimmed by 6 bases and 2 bases, with 11 bases remaining between them. This CDR3 contains 13 residues. This sample comprised PBMCs, mostly from graft donor cells, obtained 180 days after TCRalphabeta/CD19-depleted stem cell transplant. The genes are TRBV12-3 or TRBV12-4 and TRBJ2-7; no firm D call. The TCR comes from a female patient aged 2-9 years who had a stem cell transplant for aplastic anemia, so the T cells may come from the graft donor. The CDR3 coding sequence is TGTGCCAGCAGCATGGACCTCCCCTACGAGCAGTACTTC. Translating gives CASSMDLPYEQYF.